The 30 T cell receptor beta chains listed next were all sequenced from one sample in a study of control samples from healthy donors and cancer patients. Profiled with immunoSEQ multiplex PCR; TCRdb holds only in-frame clones, not every one. This sample has 140,000 to 150,000 clones, with 89% found just once. Input material: blood. Receptor source: a man aged 30 to 45 in good health.

Regarding this clone: The junction does not match germline at one end; this may be a read error. The CDR3 DNA sequence: TGCAGCGTTGAAGGAGCCCAAGGGACCCAGTACTTC. As protein: CSVEGAQGTQYF. The chain is built from TRBV29-1 and TRBJ2-5; unclear D gene. The germline V gene encodes CDR1 SQVTM and CDR2 ANQGSEA. The CDR3 spans 12 residues.

The chain combines TRBV5-6 with TRBJ2-2; D gene uncertain. The CDR3 has 14 residues. The V end lost 0 bases, the J end lost 4 bases, and 7 bases lay between the germline ends. Per germline, CDR1 SGHDT and CDR2 YYEEEE. The CDR3 region has the DNA TGTGCCAGCAGCTTGGTCGGTGTCACCGGGGAGCTGTTTTTT. It yields the protein CASSLVGVTGELFF.

This chain links TRBV5-6 with TRBJ1-5; D is ambiguous. CDR3 length: 14 residues. Trimming left V 4 bases short and J 3 bases short, with 11 bases between. Germline V gene data show CDR1 as SGHDT and CDR2 as YYEEEE. The CDR3 region is CASSLGSHNQPQHF. CDR3 bases: TGTGCCAGCAGCCTCGGGTCCCACAATCAGCCCCAGCATTTT.

The V gene is TRBV12-3 or TRBV12-4, the J gene TRBJ1-1; unclear D gene. The ends were cut back, 8 bases at V and 1 base at J, with 11 bases in the middle. CDR3 size: 13 residues. CDR3 nucleotides: TGTGCCAGCCGCGGGTCGGAGAACACTGAAGCTTTCTTT. This encodes CASRGSENTEAFF.

The chain combines TRBV7-2 with TRBJ1-3, with 9 positions matching TRBD1. Germline loops: CDR1 SGHTA, CDR2 FQGNSA. The CDR3 has 17 residues. The J segment lost 6 bases and the V segment lost 0 bases, leaving 9 bases of the junction unmatched. CDR3 residues: CASSLADRGTVVNTIYF. The DNA for the CDR3 is TGTGCCAGCAGCTTAGCAGACAGGGGGACGGTAGTAAACACCATATATTTT.

The chain is built from TRBV30 and TRBJ2-1; 10 nucleotides line up with TRBD2. Germline CDR1 GTSNPN, CDR2 SVGIG (reference sequence). CDR3 size: 14 residues. V gave up 0 bases and J gave up 10 bases; unmatched junction bases: 6. Written as DNA, the CDR3 is TGTGCCTGGAGTGTAACTAGCGGGAAGGGAGAGCAGTTCTTC. Amino acid sequence: CAWSVTSGKGEQFF.

The chain links TRBV7-9 to TRBJ2-2; D remains ambiguous. Between the trimmed V and J ends, which lost 1 base and 8 bases, there was a span of 14 bases. The CDR3 is 15 residues long. The germline CDR1 and CDR2 sequences are SEHNR and FQNEAQ (reference sequence). CDR3 amino acids: CASSLDDFQGGELFF. The CDR3 bases are TGTGCCAGCAGCTTAGACGACTTCCAAGGTGGGGAGCTGTTTTTT.

The CDR3 sequence: CASSQKTGESPLHF. As DNA, the CDR3 is TGCGCCAGCAGCCAAAAGACAGGGGAATCACCCCTCCACTTT. The gene calls are TRBV4-3 and TRBJ1-6; TRBD1 aligns across 8 bases. Germline V gene sequence: CDR1 LGHNA, CDR2 YSLEER. V shed 2 bases and J 10 bases; nucleotides not matched to a gene: 4. This CDR3 has 14 residues.

The chain is built from TRBV6-1 and TRBJ2-3, with no clear D. The germline CDR1 and CDR2 sequences are MNHNS and SASEGT. Deletions cut 3 bases from V and 3 bases from J, with 7 bases between. CDR3 size: 13 residues. The CDR3 region has the DNA TGTGCCAGCAGTGACGCAGAAACAGATACGCAGTATTTT. Encoded protein: CASSDAETDTQYF.

This chain connects TRBV15 to TRBJ1-5; TRBD1 matches at 9 bases. Germline CDR1 and CDR2: LNHNV and YYDKDF (reference sequence). J lost 3 bases, V lost 1 base, and 7 bases had no gene match. The CDR3 contains 17 residues. CDR3 loop: CATSRVSGTGHNQPQHF. The CDR3 bases are TGTGCCACCAGCAGAGTTTCGGGGACAGGGCACAATCAGCCCCAGCATTTT.

V gene TRBV5-1 combines with J gene TRBJ1-1; no firm D call. Germline-derived CDR1 and CDR2 are SGHRS and YFSETQ. The CDR3 has 12 residues. The V and J ends lost 5 bases and 1 base respectively, with 6 bases between them. The CDR3 DNA reads TGCGCCAGCAGTGTAGAGAACACTGAAGCTTTCTTT. Its protein is CASSVENTEAFF.

The chain carries TRBV6-5 and TRBJ2-2; D is undetermined. The V and J ends lost 5 bases and 6 bases respectively, with 13 bases between them. Germline V gene lookup returns CDR1 MNHEY and CDR2 SVGAGI. There are 14 residues in the CDR3. The CDR3 sequence: CASSRSVPPGELFF. The CDR3 coding sequence is TGTGCCAGCAGTCGTTCCGTCCCCCCCGGGGAGCTGTTTTTT.

This chain connects TRBV6-5 to TRBJ1-5; D gene unclear. CDR3 length: 15 residues. V lost 6 bases and J 7 bases, leaving 19 bases between the germline ends. Germline loops: CDR1 MNHEY, CDR2 SVGAGI. CDR3 loop: CASSPGVALGQPQHF. DNA for the CDR3: TGTGCCAGCAGCCCCGGGGTGGCCTTGGGGCAGCCCCAGCATTTT.

The V and J genes are TRBV7-2 and TRBJ1-2; TRBD1 matches 8 bases. Unmatched junction bases numbered 6, after V lost 4 bases and J lost 8 bases. This CDR3 has 13 amino acids. CDR1 SGHTA and CDR2 FQGNSA come from the germline V gene. CDR3 coding DNA: TGTGCCAGCAGCTCGACAGGGGATCGGGGCTACACCTTC. Protein product: CASSSTGDRGYTF.

In DNA, the CDR3 is TGTGCCAGCAGTCTAGACAGAGTCGGCTACACCTTC. Its protein product is CASSLDRVGYTF. The genes are TRBV12-3 or TRBV12-4 and TRBJ1-2; maybe TRBD1 (5 bases). V dropped 5 bases and J dropped 8 bases, with 12 bases sitting between them. The CDR3 totals 12 residues.

This chain connects TRBV5-1 to TRBJ1-1; TRBD1 is a possible D gene (6 bases). The CDR3 totals 14 residues. Germline V CDR1 and CDR2: SGHRS, YFSETQ. Between the trimmed V and J ends, which lost 4 bases and 1 base, there was a span of 11 bases. The CDR3 loop is CASSVLQGNTEAFF. The CDR3 DNA sequence: TGCGCCAGCAGCGTCTTACAGGGGAACACTGAAGCTTTCTTT.

The chain combines TRBV6-5 with TRBJ1-1, with D possibly matching TRBD1 (5 bases). Trimming took off 7 bases at V and 5 bases at J, with 11 bases between the two ends. CDR3 length equals 12 residues. Germline V lookup: CDR1 MNHEY, CDR2 SVGAGI. CDR3 DNA sequence: TGTGCCAGCATGTTTGGGGCAACTGAAGCTTTCTTT. Translation: CASMFGATEAFF.

In DNA form, the CDR3 reads TGTGCCACCAGTGACCCTCATTGGTCTAGCGGGGCCGCCGGGGAGCTGTTTTTT. Its protein product is CATSDPHWSSGAAGELFF. This chain links TRBV24-1 with TRBJ2-2, with 9 bases matching TRBD2. Germline CDR1 KGHDR, CDR2 SFDVKD. The CDR3 is 18 amino acids. Germline trimming cut 4 bases from V and 6 bases from J; bases unmatched to any gene: 14.

The V and J genes are TRBV27 and TRBJ2-5; perhaps TRBD2 as D (5 bases). Germline V gives CDR1 MNHEY, CDR2 SMNVEV (reference sequence). CDR3 length equals 13 residues. V gave up 6 bases and J gave up 5 bases, with 13 bases separating them. Here the CDR3 reads CASSQRVRETQYF. Written as DNA, the CDR3 is TGTGCCAGCAGCCAGAGGGTTCGGGAGACCCAGTACTTC.

J is TRBJ2-5 and V is TRBV9; maybe TRBD1 (5 bases). This CDR3 spans 14 amino acids. Trimming took off 0 bases at V and 0 bases at J, with 6 bases between the two ends. Germline V gene data show CDR1 as SGDLS and CDR2 as YYNGEE. Written as DNA, the CDR3 is TGTGCCAGCAGCGTAGAGGGGTACCAAGAGACCCAGTACTTC. Translating gives CASSVEGYQETQYF. The whole variable domain, remainder taken from reference TRBV9 and TRBJ2-5, is DSGVTQTPKHLITATGQRVTLRCSPRSGDLSVYWYQQSLDQGLQFLIQYYNGEERAKGNILERFSAQQFPDLHSELNLSSLELGDSALYFCASSVEGYQETQYFGPGTRLLVL.

The chain links TRBV4-1 to TRBJ2-7, with 7 bases matching TRBD1. Germline CDR1 is MGHRA and CDR2 is YSYEKL. The CDR3 is made up of 17 amino acids. With V trimmed by 1 base and J by 0 bases, 9 bases remained unmatched. The CDR3 spells CASSQVPPTGVSYEQYF. The DNA of the CDR3 is TGCGCCAGCAGCCAAGTCCCGCCTACAGGGGTCTCCTACGAGCAGTACTTC.

The V call is TRBV6-6, the J call TRBJ2-3; weak D call: TRBD1 (5 bases). The germline gives CDR1 MNHNY, CDR2 SVGAGI (reference sequence). The V end was cut by 4 bases, the J end by 3 bases, with 14 bases between. CDR3 length: 15 residues. The CDR3 sequence: CASSSGQGATDTQYF. The CDR3 DNA sequence: TGTGCCAGCAGTTCCGGCCAAGGGGCGACAGATACGCAGTATTTT.

This chain joins TRBV5-1 and TRBJ2-2; a possible D gene is TRBD1 (6 bases). Trimming removed 3 bases at V and 0 bases at J, with 12 bases between. CDR3 size: 16 residues. Germline CDR1 SGHRS, CDR2 YFSETQ. The DNA of the CDR3 is TGCGCCAGCAGCTGGGGGCCTGGGGCGAACACCGGGGAGCTGTTTTTT. This gives the protein CASSWGPGANTGELFF.

The chain employs TRBV6-5 and TRBJ2-7, with TRBD2 identical over 9 bases. Germline values: CDR1 MNHEY, CDR2 SVGAGI. CDR3 size: 12 residues. V trimming: 5 bases; J trimming: 12 bases; junction bases outside the gene matches: 8. DNA of the CDR3: TGTGCCAGCAGTCGCGGGGGGGCGAGCCTGTACTTC. It encodes CASSRGGASLYF.

The chain combines TRBV4-3 with TRBJ2-1; D perhaps matches TRBD2 (6 bases). The CDR3 totals 18 residues. V lost 0 bases, J lost 4 bases, and 19 bases lay in between. The germline CDR1 and CDR2 sequences are LGHNA and YSLEER. The CDR3 DNA follows: TGCGCCAGCAGCCAAGATCTTTCCCGGGCCCTAGCGTACAATGAGCAGTTCTTC. It translates to CASSQDLSRALAYNEQFF.

V is TRBV7-2 and J is TRBJ1-1, with no clear D. The CDR3 is 14 amino acids. Germline assignment: CDR1 SGHTA and CDR2 FQGNSA. Trimming cost V 1 base and J 4 bases, with 10 bases left between them. The CDR3 here is CASSLGRGSTEAFF. In DNA, the CDR3 is TGTGCCAGCAGCTTAGGTAGAGGGAGCACTGAAGCTTTCTTT.

This chain links TRBV15 with TRBJ2-2, with 7 bases fitting TRBD1. V lost 2 bases to trimming and J lost 4 bases; unmatched junction nucleotides: 4. This CDR3 has 15 amino acids. Per the germline V gene, CDR1 is LNHNV and CDR2 is YYDKDF (reference sequence). The CDR3 loop is CATSRPTGSTGELFF. In DNA, the CDR3 is TGTGCCACCAGCAGACCGACAGGGAGCACCGGGGAGCTGTTTTTT.

This chain links TRBV6-6 with TRBJ2-2; TRBD2 matches at 12 bases. The V and J ends lost 4 bases and 2 bases, in that order; junction bases with no gene match: 2. In germline, CDR1 is MNHNY, CDR2 SVGAGI (reference sequence). The CDR3 has 16 residues. CDR3 nucleotide sequence: TGTGCCAGCAGTTGGGGACTAGCGGGTAACACCGGGGAGCTGTTTTTT. Translated, it gives CASSWGLAGNTGELFF.

The V call is TRBV4-3, the J call TRBJ1-2, with TRBD1 identical over 9 bases. The germline V gene encodes CDR1 LGHNA and CDR2 YSLEER. The CDR3 loop spans 11 amino acids. CDR3 DNA: TGCCGGACAGGGGCAAACTATGGCTACACCTTC. Its translation: CRTGANYGYTF.

The chain is built from TRBV11-3 and TRBJ2-7; D not certain. CDR3 length: 15 residues. Trimming left V 4 bases short and J 6 bases short, with 19 bases between. Germline V gene data show CDR1 as SGHNT and CDR2 as YENEEA. Written as DNA, the CDR3 is TGTGCCAGCAGCTCAAGATTGGGCCTCTCGCGCGAGCAGTACTTC. Translating gives CASSSRLGLSREQYF. The whole variable domain, filled in from reference TRBV11-3 and TRBJ2-7, reads EAGVVQSPRYKIIEKKQPVAFWCNPISGHNTLYWYLQNLGQGPELLIRYENEEAVDDSQLPKDRFSAERLKGVDSTLKIQPAELGDSAVYLCASSSRLGLSREQYFGPGTRLTVT.